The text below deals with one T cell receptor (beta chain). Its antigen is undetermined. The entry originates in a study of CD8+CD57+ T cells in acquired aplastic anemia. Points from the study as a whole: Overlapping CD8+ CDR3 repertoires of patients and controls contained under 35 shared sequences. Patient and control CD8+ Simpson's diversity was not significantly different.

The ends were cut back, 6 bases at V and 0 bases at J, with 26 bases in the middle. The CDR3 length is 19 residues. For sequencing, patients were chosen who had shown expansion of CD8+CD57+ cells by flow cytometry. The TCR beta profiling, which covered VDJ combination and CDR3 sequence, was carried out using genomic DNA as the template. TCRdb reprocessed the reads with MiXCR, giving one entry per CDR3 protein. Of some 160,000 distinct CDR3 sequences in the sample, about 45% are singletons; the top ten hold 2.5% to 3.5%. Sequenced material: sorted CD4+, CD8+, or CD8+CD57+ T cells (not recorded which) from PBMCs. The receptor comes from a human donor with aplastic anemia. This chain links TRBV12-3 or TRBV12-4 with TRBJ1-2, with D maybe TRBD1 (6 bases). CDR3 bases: TGTGCCAGCAGGATGGCCCCTCCCCCGACGACAGGAGCTAACTATGGCTACACCTTC. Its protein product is CASRMAPPPTTGANYGYTF.